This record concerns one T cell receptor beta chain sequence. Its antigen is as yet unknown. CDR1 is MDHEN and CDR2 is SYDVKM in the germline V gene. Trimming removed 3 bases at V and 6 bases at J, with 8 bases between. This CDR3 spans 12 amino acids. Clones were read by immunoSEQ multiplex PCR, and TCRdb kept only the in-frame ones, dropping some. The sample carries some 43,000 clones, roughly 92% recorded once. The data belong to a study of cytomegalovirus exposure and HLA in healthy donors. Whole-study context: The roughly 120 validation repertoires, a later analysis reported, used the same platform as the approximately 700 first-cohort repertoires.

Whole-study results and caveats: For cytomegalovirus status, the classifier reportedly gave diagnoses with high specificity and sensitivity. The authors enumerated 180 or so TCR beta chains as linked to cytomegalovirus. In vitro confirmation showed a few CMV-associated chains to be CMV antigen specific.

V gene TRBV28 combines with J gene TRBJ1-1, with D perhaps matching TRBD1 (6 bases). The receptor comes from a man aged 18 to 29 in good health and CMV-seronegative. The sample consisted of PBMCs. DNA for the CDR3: TGTGCCAGCAGTTTCGGACAGCCTGAAGCTTTCTTT. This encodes CASSFGQPEAFF.